Following are 10 T cell receptor beta chains from one sample sequenced in a study of tumor and adjacent non-tumor tissue in lung cancer. A modified ARM-PCR protocol with three rounds of nested PCR amplified TCRbeta. TCRdb reprocessed the multiplex PCR reads via MiXCR and lists one record per CDR3 protein. The sample shows about 75,000 distinct CDR3 sequences, approximately 68% of them seen only once. No cell sorting was done before RNA was extracted from the tissue. This non-tumor lung sample came from over 3 cm beyond the tumor edge. The source material was distant non-tumor lung tissue. The receptors originated from a woman between 45 and 60 years old with non-small cell lung cancer.

The chain is built from TRBV10-3 and TRBJ2-7; perhaps TRBD1 as D (5 bases). Germline V gives CDR1 ENHRY, CDR2 SYGVKD. This CDR3 region has 16 residues. Trimming removed 3 bases from V and 4 bases from J, with 19 bases in between. CDR3 in DNA: TGTGCCATCAGTGACCCGAGACAGAAGTCGACATACGAGCAGTACTTC. Protein product: CAISDPRQKSTYEQYF.

Comments on this clonotype: Sequence at one end of the junction differs from germline and may be a read error. This chain uses TRBV20-1 with TRBJ2-1; D possibly corresponds to TRBD2 (5 bases). The CDR3 totals 12 residues. Germline loops: CDR1 DFQATT, CDR2 SNEGSKA (reference sequence). The CDR3 DNA reads as TGCAGTACTAGGCAGCTAACCAATGAGCAGTTCTTC. Encoded protein: CSTRQLTNEQFF.

The chain combines TRBV10-2 with TRBJ2-3, with 7 bases identical to TRBD1. CDR1 and CDR2 from the germline V gene are WSHSY and SAAADI. The CDR3 is 13 residues long. V was clipped by 8 bases and J by 5 bases; unmatched bases: 7. Written as DNA, the CDR3 is TGCGCCAGCTGGACAGGAGCCGAAGATACGCAGTATTTT. Protein: CASWTGAEDTQYF.

The chain joins TRBV11-2 to TRBJ2-7; the match to TRBD1 covers 8 bases. Germline CDR1 and CDR2: SGHAT and FQNNGV. V gave up 4 bases and J gave up 7 bases; unmatched junction bases: 12. This CDR3 region has 15 residues. The CDR3 loop is CASSSVTGVTYEQYF. The CDR3 DNA reads as TGTGCCAGCAGCTCCGTGACAGGGGTTACATATGAGCAGTACTTC.

This clonotype was seen a handful of times. The chain recombines TRBV28 with TRBJ1-5, with D maybe TRBD1 (5 bases). Germline values: CDR1 MDHEN, CDR2 SYDVKM. This CDR3 has 18 residues. V lost 6 bases and J lost 0, with 21 bases in between. The CDR3 here is CASSPAGGTLYSNQPQHF. CDR3 nucleotide sequence: TGTGCCAGCAGCCCGGCGGGGGGGACCCTGTATAGCAATCAGCCCCAGCATTTT.

This clonotype was seen a few times. An end of the junction differs from the germline gene, which may be a read error. Here the CDR3 reads CASSSGTGWTYEQYF. In nucleotides, the CDR3 is TGTGCTAGCAGCTCGGGGACAGGCTGGACCTACGAGCAGTATTTC. J is TRBJ2-7 and V is TRBV11-2, with 8 nucleotides matching TRBD1. CDR3 size: 15 residues. Germline V gives CDR1 SGHAT, CDR2 FQNNGV.

This chain uses TRBV7-8 with TRBJ2-7; TRBD1 is a possible D gene (5 bases). V lost 9 bases, J lost 6 bases, and 24 bases lay in between. The germline gives CDR1 SGHVS, CDR2 FQNEAQ. CDR3 length: 15 residues. DNA of the CDR3: TGTGCCAGGAGCCCGGGCCGGGCAGGGAAAGGCGAGCAGTACTTC. Its translation: CARSPGRAGKGEQYF.

The CDR3 region has the DNA TGTGCCAGCACTACTTCGGTGACCGGAAACACCATATATTTT. Translating it yields CASTTSVTGNTIYF. The rearrangement links TRBV11-2 to TRBJ1-3, with D hard to call. This CDR3 is built from 14 residues. Trimming left V 7 bases short and J 4 bases short, with 14 bases between. Germline lookup yields CDR1 SGHAT and CDR2 FQNNGV.

As concerns this clonotype: A read error may produce the germline difference seen at one junction end. The chain carries TRBV11-2 and TRBJ2-7, with D maybe TRBD2 (6 bases). Germline V gene lookup returns CDR1 SGHAT and CDR2 FQNNGV. This CDR3 comprises 15 residues. The CDR3 spells CASTDGAGTDGKQYF. The CDR3 nucleotides are TGTGCCAGCACCGATGGGGCGGGAACCGATGGGAAGCAATACTTC.

This clonotype was found once. A read error may account for a junction end that differs from germline. The V gene is TRBV7-8, the J gene TRBJ1-1; no reliable D call. The CDR3 totals 14 residues. The germline gives CDR1 SGHVS, CDR2 FQNEAQ. The CDR3 sequence is CVSSLDLLETEALF. The CDR3 DNA is TGTGTCAGCAGCTTAGATTTGTTGGAGACTGAAGCTCTCTTT. Full variable domain (remainder filled in from reference TRBV7-8 and TRBJ1-1): GAGVSQSPRYKVAKRGQDVALRCDPISGHVSLFWYQQALGQGPEFLTYFQNEAQLDKSGLPSDRFFAERPEGSVSTLKIQRTQQEDSAVYLCVSSLDLLETEALFGQGTRLTVV.